This T cell receptor (beta chain) stems from a study of T-cell memory formation after mild COVID-19. About the study: TCR clustering was largely donor specific.

TCRdb used MiXCR to reprocess the 5' RACE reads, holding one entry per CDR3 protein. Found here are just over 200,000 distinct CDR3 sequences, 9.5% to 10% of them singletons; the top ten hold around 3.3%. The sequencing sample was made of PBMCs or a T cell subset sorted from them (not recorded which). The source of this sequence is a man aged 18 to 35 who had mild COVID-19 (a few samples of this study predate the infection). Cell type and time point are not known.

CDR3 sequence reads: CASSSQWAADTQYF. The CDR3 DNA follows: TGCGCCAGCAGCTCACAATGGGCGGCAGATACGCAGTATTTT. J is TRBJ2-3 and V is TRBV5-1; D is unclear. This CDR3 has 14 residues. The germline V and J ends were trimmed by 3 bases and 4 bases, with 12 bases remaining between them. CDR1 and CDR2 (germline): SGHRS, YFSETQ. The full variable domain, completed using reference TRBV5-1 and TRBJ2-3, is KAGVTQTPRYLIKTRGQQVTLSCSPISGHRSVSWYQQTPGQGLQFLFEYFSETQRNKGNFPGRFSGRQFSNSRSEMNVSTLELGDSALYLCASSSQWAADTQYFGPGTRLTVL.